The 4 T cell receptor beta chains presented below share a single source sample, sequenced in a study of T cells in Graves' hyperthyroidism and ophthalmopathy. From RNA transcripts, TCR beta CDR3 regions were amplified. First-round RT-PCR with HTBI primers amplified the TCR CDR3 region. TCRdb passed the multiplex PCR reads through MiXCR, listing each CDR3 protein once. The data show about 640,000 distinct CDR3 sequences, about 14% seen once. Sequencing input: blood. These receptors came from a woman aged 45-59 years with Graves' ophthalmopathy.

CDR3 sequence: CASSWEKGETQYF. The CDR3 DNA sequence: TGTGCCAGCAGTTGGGAGAAGGGGGAGACCCAGTACTTC. The V and J genes are TRBV6-5 and TRBJ2-5, with D possibly being TRBD1 or TRBD2 (5 bases each). The V and J ends lost 4 bases and 5 bases respectively, with 11 bases between them. CDR1 MNHEY and CDR2 SVGAGI come from the germline V gene. The CDR3 loop spans 13 amino acids.

The CDR3 here is CASSVGLLNTGELFF. Written as DNA, the CDR3 is TGTGCCAGCAGCGTGGGACTTCTGAACACCGGGGAGCTGTTTTTT. The V and J genes are TRBV9 and TRBJ2-2; a possible D gene is TRBD2 (6 bases). There are 15 residues in the CDR3. Germline loops: CDR1 SGDLS, CDR2 YYNGEE. Trimming cost V 2 bases and J 1 base, with 9 bases left between them.

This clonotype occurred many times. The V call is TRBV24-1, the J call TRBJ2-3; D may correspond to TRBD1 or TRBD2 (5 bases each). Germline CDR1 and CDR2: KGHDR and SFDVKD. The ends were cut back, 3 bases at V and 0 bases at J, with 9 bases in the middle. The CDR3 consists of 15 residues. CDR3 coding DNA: TGTGCCACCAGTGATCCCAGGGACAGCACAGATACGCAGTATTTT. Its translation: CATSDPRDSTDTQYF.

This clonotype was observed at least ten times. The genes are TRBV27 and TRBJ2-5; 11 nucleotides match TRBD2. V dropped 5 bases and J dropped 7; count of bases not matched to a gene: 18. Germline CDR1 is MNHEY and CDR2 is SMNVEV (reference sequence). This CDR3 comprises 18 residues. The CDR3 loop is CASSPRTGTSGTAGTQYF. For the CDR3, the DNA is TGTGCCAGCAGTCCAAGAACCGGGACTAGCGGAACGGCGGGGACCCAGTACTTC.